The 6 T cell receptor beta chains reported below all come from one sample, sequenced in a study of vaccination and CD4 T cells after COVID-19. Sequencing of cultured CD4+ T cell DNA used the Oncomine TCR Beta short-read assay. TCRdb used MiXCR to reprocess the PCR reads, holding one entry per CDR3 protein. The table has about 9,500 distinct CDR3 sequences, 48% seen once. The antigens of these receptors remain unknown. The sample's treatment: approximately nine-day PBMC culture with coronavirus spike peptide pools or control peptides (ViraFEST assay). Harvesting of the unexposed donor's CD4+ T cells predated the COVID-19 pandemic (2011-2018). Sequenced sample: CD4+ T cells from blood, cultured in vitro. Source of these receptors: a human donor in good health.

On this clonotype itself: A much larger clone differs by one base, so this may be a read error. The rearrangement joins TRBV27 to TRBJ2-7; 7 bases agree with TRBD1. The germline gives CDR1 MNHEY, CDR2 SMNVEV (reference sequence). This CDR3 is 13 amino acids long. With 5 bases clipped from V and 6 bases from J, the junction kept 7 bases outside the gene matches. The CDR3 is CASSATGVREQYF. DNA for the CDR3: TGTGCCAGCAGTGCCACAGGGGTACGCGAGCAGTACTTC.

The genes are TRBV20-1 and TRBJ2-5; perhaps TRBD2 as D (6 bases). CDR1 DFQATT and CDR2 SNEGSKA come from the germline V gene (reference sequence). The CDR3 spans 14 residues. V was pared by 1 base and J by 5 bases, with 14 bases between. CDR3 coding DNA: TGCAGTGCTAGAGTCCAGGGACGGGAGGAGACCCAGTACTTC. This gives the protein CSARVQGREETQYF.

The table lists this clonotype with a few counts. The chain employs TRBV10-1 and TRBJ2-2; D not certain. The CDR3 has 17 residues. V dropped 3 bases and J dropped 4 bases, with 18 bases sitting between them. Per the germline V gene, CDR1 is WNHNN and CDR2 is SYGVQD (reference sequence). The CDR3 DNA is TGCGCCAGCAGTGATTCGCCATCGTTTGCGATCACCGGGGAGCTGTTTTTT. As protein: CASSDSPSFAITGELFF.

V gene TRBV11-2 combines with J gene TRBJ2-7; 8 bases are shared with TRBD1. V shed 5 bases, J shed 1 base, and the junction held 4 bases outside the gene matches. CDR1 SGHAT and CDR2 FQNNGV come from the germline V gene. This CDR3 is 14 amino acids long. The chain's CDR3 is CASSPRDRSYEQYF. CDR3 coding DNA: TGTGCCAGCAGCCCCCGGGACAGGTCCTACGAGCAGTACTTC.

A few counts support this clonotype. The rearrangement uses TRBV11-2 and TRBJ1-6; TRBD1 agrees at 10 bases. CDR1 and CDR2 from the germline V gene are SGHAT and FQNNGV. The CDR3 totals 15 residues. After removal of 4 bases from V and 7 bases from J, the junction contained 4 bases not matched to a gene. The CDR3 DNA reads TGTGCCAGCAGCTCTCTGGGACAGGGGAATTCACCCCTCCACTTT. It yields the protein CASSSLGQGNSPLHF. The full variable domain, completed using reference TRBV11-2 and TRBJ1-6, is EAGVAQSPRYKIIEKRQSVAFWCNPISGHATLYWYQQILGQGPKLLIQFQNNGVVDDSQLPKDRFSAERLKGVDSTLKIQPAKLEDSAVYLCASSSLGQGNSPLHFGNGTRLTVT.

The rearrangement joins TRBV4-2 to TRBJ1-2; no reliable D call. Germline V CDR1 and CDR2: LGHNA, YNFKEQ. The germline V and J ends were trimmed by 2 bases and 3 bases, with 16 bases remaining between them. CDR3 length: 16 amino acids. The CDR3 sequence is CASSQLSGEVYYGYTF. CDR3 nucleotides: TGTGCCAGCAGCCAATTATCCGGGGAGGTTTACTATGGCTACACCTTC.